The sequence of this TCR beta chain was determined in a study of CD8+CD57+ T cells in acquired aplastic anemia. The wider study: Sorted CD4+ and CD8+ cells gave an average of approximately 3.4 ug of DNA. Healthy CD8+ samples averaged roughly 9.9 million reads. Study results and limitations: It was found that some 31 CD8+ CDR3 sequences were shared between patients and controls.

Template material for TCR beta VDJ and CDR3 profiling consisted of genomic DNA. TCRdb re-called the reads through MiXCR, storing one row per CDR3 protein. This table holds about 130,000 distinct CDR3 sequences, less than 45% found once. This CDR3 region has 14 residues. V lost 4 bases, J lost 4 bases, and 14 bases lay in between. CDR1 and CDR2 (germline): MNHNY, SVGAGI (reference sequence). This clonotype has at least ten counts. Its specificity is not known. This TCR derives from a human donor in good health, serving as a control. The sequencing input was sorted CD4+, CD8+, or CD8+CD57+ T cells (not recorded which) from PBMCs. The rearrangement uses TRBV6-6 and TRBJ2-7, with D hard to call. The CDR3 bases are TGTGCCAGCAGTTCCGACACCCTTGGTTACGAGCAGTACTTC. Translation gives CASSSDTLGYEQYF.